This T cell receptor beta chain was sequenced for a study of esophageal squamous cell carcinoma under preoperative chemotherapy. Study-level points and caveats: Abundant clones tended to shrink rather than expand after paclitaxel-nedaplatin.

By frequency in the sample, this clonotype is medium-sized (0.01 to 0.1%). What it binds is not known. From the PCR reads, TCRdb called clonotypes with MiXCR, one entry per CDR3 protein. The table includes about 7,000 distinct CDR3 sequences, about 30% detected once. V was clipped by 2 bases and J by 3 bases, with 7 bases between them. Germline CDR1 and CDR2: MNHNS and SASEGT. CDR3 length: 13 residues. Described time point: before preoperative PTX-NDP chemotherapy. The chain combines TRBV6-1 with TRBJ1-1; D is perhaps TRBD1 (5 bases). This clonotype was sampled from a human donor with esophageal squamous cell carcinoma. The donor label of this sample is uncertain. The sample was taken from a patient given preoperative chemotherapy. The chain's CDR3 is CASSEMTDTEAFF. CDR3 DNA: TGTGCCAGCAGTGAAATGACAGACACTGAAGCTTTCTTT.